These T cell receptor beta chains were read from a single sample in a study of blood T cell repertoires in COVID-19. Generated by immunoSEQ multiplex PCR, the TCRdb table keeps only in-frame clones and is missing some. The sample includes 200,000 to 250,000 clones, around 88% of them seen just once. Sequenced material: peripheral blood. These receptors were collected from a man older than 75 with acute or convalescent COVID-19. Both conserved end residues are trimmed from each CDR3. Fields, in order: J gene, CDR3 length, V gene, CDR3 protein.

TRBJ2-7 | 12 | TRBV6-6 | ASRPGQFDYEQY
TRBJ1-6 | 13 | TRBV7-2 | ASSSPTGRNSPLH
TRBJ2-1 | 13 | TRBV19 | ASSLTSGSLNEQF
TRBJ1-2 | 13 | TRBV7-2 | ASRQLGGRDYGYT
TRBJ2-5 | 12 | TRBV9 | ASSAWGGRETQY
TRBJ1-4 | 13 | TRBV6-1 | ASREVPFLNEKLF
TRBJ1-1 | 11 | TRBV7-2 | ASSKGGNTEAF
TRBJ1-5 | 12 | TRBV19 | ASSIRQGNQPQH
TRBJ2-5 | 14 | TRBV5-1 | ASSSTSGRAWETQY
TRBJ2-2 | 14 | TRBV6-2/TRBV6-3 | ASSPITDRGTGELF
TRBJ1-2 | 12 | TRBV25-1 | ASSKAGPIYGYT
TRBJ2-1 | 13 | TRBV24-1 | ATSDPSGSLYEQF
TRBJ2-7 | 11 | TRBV19 | ASSEGQGGEQY
TRBJ2-1 | 14 | TRBV7-9 | ASSPSGRGGYNEQF
TRBJ2-4 | 13 | TRBV6-5 | ASSLTSGRQNIQY
TRBJ1-1 | 12 | TRBV19 | ASNEGHLNTEAF